These 5 T cell receptor beta chains were sequenced from one sample in a study of blood T cell repertoires in COVID-19. This table comes from immunoSEQ multiplex PCR, and its TCRdb copy is limited to in-frame clones, with some not included. This sample has approximately 240,000 clones, with about 90% found just once. The sequencing input was PBMCs or T cells enriched from blood (not recorded which). The receptors here all came from a woman in her thirties with acute COVID-19.

This chain uses TRBV5-6 with TRBJ1-2; no firm D call. There are 15 residues in the CDR3. CDR1 is SGHDT and CDR2 is YYEEEE in the germline V gene. Between the trimmed V and J ends, which lost 4 bases and 4 bases, there was a span of 17 bases. The CDR3: CASSPQPGETYGYTF. The CDR3 coding sequence is TGTGCCAGCAGCCCTCAACCGGGTGAAACCTATGGCTACACCTTC.

The rearrangement joins TRBV30 to TRBJ2-7, with 7 bases aligning to TRBD1. The CDR3 is 13 residues long. Germline CDR1 reads GTSNPN; CDR2 reads SVGIG (reference sequence). With 3 bases clipped from V and 4 bases from J, the junction kept 6 bases outside the gene matches. The CDR3 nucleotides read TGTGCCTGGAGATCCCCGGGACAGTACGAGCAGTACTTC. Residues: CAWRSPGQYEQYF.

The gene calls are TRBV7-8 and TRBJ1-6, with a weak D call TRBD1 (5 bases). CDR1 is SGHVS and CDR2 is FQNEAQ in the germline V gene. V lost 5 bases to trimming and J lost 0 bases, with 17 bases between them. The CDR3 is 18 residues long. The CDR3 nucleotides read TGTGCCAGCAGCCCCGACCTCGGGGGGAGCTCCTATAATTCACCCCTCCACTTT. It codes for CASSPDLGGSSYNSPLHF.

The rearrangement links TRBV7-9 to TRBJ1-1; no firm D call. The CDR3 has 13 amino acids. Germline CDR1 and CDR2: SEHNR and FQNEAQ (reference sequence). Deletions cut 8 bases from V and 3 bases from J, with 13 bases between. CDR3: CASSDTGHTEAFF. CDR3 nucleotide sequence: TGTGCCAGCTCCGACACTGGCCACACTGAAGCTTTCTTT.

This rearrangement joins TRBV5-6 to TRBJ2-7; the D is unclear. Germline values: CDR1 SGHDT, CDR2 YYEEEE. The V end was cut by 2 bases, the J end by 3 bases, with 6 bases between. The CDR3 extends over 12 amino acids. CDR3: CASSFSDYEQYF. The CDR3 coding sequence is TGTGCCAGCAGCTTTTCAGACTACGAGCAGTACTTC.